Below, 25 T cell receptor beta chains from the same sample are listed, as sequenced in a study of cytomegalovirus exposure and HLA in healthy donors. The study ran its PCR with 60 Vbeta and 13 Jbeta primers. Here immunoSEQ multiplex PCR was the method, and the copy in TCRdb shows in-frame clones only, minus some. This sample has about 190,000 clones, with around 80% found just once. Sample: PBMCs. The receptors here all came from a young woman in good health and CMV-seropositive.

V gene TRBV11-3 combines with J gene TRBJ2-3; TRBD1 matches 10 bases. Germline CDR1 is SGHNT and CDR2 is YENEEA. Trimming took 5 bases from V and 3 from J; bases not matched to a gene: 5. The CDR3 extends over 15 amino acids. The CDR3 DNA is TGTGCCAGCAGCACTGGACAGGGGGAAACAGATACGCAGTATTTT. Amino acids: CASSTGQGETDTQYF.

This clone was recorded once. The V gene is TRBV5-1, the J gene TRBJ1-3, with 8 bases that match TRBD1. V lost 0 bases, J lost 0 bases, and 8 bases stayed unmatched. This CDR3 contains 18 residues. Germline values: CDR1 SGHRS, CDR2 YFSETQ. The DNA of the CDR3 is TGCGCCAGCAGCTTGGCAGGGACAGGACCGGGCTCTGGAAACACCATATATTTT. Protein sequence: CASSLAGTGPGSGNTIYF.

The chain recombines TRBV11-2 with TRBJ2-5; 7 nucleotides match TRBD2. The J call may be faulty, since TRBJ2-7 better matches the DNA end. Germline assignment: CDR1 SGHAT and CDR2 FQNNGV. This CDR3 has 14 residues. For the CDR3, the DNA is TGTGCCAGCAGCCCGTTGTCGCGGGGGTACGAGCAGTACTTC. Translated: CASSPLSRGYEQYF.

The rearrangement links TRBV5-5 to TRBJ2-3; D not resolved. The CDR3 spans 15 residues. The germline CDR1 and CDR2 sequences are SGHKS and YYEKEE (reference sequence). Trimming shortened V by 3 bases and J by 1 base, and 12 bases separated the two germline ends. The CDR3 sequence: CASSWAPPRTDTQYF. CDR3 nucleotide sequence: TGTGCCAGCAGCTGGGCACCACCCCGCACAGATACGCAGTATTTT.

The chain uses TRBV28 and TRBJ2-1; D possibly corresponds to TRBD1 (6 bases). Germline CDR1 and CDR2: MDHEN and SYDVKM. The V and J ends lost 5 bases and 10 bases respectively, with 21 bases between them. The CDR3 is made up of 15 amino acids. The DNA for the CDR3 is TGTGCCAGCAGTCGCCACCCGGACAGACTCTCCGAGCAGTTCTTC. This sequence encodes CASSRHPDRLSEQFF.

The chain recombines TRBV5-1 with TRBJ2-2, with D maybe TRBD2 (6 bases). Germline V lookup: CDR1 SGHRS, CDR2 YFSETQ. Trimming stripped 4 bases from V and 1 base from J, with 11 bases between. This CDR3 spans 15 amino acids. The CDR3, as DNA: TGCGCCAGCAGCCCGGGGACTGGGAACACCGGGGAGCTGTTTTTT. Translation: CASSPGTGNTGELFF.

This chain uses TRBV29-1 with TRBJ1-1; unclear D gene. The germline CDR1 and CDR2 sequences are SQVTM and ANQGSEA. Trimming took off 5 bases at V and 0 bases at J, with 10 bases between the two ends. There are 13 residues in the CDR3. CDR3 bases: TGCAGCGTTAATTCCAGAATGAACACTGAAGCTTTCTTT. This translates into CSVNSRMNTEAFF.

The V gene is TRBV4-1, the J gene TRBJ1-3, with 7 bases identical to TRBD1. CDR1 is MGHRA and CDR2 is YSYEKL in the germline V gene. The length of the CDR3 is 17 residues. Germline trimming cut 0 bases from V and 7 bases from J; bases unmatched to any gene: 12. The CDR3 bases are TGCGCCAGCAGCCAAGATATTGGCAGGGGGAGATTGAACACCATATATTTT. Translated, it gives CASSQDIGRGRLNTIYF.

The DNA of the CDR3 is TGCAGCGCCCGGGACAGCAAGGAGACCCAGTACTTC. This gives the protein CSARDSKETQYF. The J gene is TRBJ2-5, the V gene TRBV29-1; the match to TRBD1 covers 7 bases. The CDR3 totals 12 residues. From germline, CDR1 is SQVTM and CDR2 ANQGSEA. J gave up 5 bases and V 7 bases, and 7 bases lay outside the gene matches. The whole variable domain, remainder taken from reference TRBV29-1 and TRBJ2-5, is SAVISQKPSRDICQRGTSLTIQCQVDSQVTMMFWYRQQPGQSLTLIATANQGSEATYESGFVIDKFPISRPNLTFSTLTVSNMSPEDSSIYLCSARDSKETQYFGPGTRLLVL.

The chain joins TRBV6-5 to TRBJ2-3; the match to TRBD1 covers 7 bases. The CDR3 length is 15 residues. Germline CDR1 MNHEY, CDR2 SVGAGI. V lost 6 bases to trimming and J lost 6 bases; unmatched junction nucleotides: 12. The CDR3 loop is CASSSPTDREDTQYF. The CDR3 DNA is TGTGCCAGCAGCTCACCTACCGACAGGGAGGATACGCAGTATTTT.

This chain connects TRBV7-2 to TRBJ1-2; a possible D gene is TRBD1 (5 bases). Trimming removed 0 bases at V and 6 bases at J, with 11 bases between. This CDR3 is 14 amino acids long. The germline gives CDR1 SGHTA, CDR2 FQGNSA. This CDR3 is CASSLAQGGHGYTF. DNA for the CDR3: TGTGCCAGCAGCTTAGCGCAGGGTGGCCATGGCTACACCTTC.

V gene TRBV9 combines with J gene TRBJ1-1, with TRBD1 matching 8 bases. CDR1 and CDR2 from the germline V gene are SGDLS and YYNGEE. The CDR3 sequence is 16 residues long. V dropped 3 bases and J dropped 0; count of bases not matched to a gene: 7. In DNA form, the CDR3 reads TGTGCCAGCAGCGGAAGACAGGGGCTAATGAACACTGAAGCTTTCTTT. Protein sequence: CASSGRQGLMNTEAFF.

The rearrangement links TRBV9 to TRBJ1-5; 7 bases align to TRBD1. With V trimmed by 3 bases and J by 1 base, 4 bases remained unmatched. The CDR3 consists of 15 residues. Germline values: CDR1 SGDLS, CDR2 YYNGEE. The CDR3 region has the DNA TGTGCCAGCAGCGCAGGGGGTGGGAGCAATCAGCCCCAGCATTTT. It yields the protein CASSAGGGSNQPQHF.

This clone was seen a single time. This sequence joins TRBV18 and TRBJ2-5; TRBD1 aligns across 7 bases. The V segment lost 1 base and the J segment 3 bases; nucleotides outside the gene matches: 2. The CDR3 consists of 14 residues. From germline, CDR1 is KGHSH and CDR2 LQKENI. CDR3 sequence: CASSPLDREETQYF. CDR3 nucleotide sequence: TGTGCCAGCTCACCACTCGACAGGGAAGAGACCCAGTACTTC. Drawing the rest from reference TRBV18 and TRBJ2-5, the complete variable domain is NAGVMQNPRHLVRRRGQEARLRCSPMKGHSHVYWYRQLPEEGLKFMVYLQKENIIDESGMPKERFSAEFPKEGPSILRIQQVVRGDSAAYFCASSPLDREETQYFGPGTRLLVL.

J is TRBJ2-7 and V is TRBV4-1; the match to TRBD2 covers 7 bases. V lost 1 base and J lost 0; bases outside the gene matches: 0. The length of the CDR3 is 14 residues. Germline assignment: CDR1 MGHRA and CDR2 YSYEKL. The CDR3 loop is CASSQGGGSYEQYF. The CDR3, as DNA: TGCGCCAGCAGCCAAGGGGGGGGCTCCTACGAGCAGTACTTC.

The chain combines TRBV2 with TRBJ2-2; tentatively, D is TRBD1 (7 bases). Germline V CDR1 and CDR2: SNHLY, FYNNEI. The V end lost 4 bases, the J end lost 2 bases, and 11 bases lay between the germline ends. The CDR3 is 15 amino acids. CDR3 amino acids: CASSGQGGNTGELFF. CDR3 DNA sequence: TGTGCCAGCAGTGGACAGGGAGGCAACACCGGGGAGCTGTTTTTT.

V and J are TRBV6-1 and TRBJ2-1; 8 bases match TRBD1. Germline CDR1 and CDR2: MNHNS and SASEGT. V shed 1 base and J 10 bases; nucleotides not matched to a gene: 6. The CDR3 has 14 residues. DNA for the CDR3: TGTGCCAGCAGTGAAGAACCAGGGGGCGGAGAGCAGTTCTTC. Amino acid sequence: CASSEEPGGGEQFF.

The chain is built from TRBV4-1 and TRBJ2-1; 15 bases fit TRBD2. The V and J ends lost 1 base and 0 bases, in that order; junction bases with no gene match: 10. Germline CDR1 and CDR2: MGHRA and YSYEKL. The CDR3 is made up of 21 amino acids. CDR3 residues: CASSQGPYGTSGGYSYNEQFF. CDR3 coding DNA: TGCGCCAGCAGCCAAGGACCGTACGGGACTAGCGGGGGGTACTCCTACAATGAGCAGTTCTTC.

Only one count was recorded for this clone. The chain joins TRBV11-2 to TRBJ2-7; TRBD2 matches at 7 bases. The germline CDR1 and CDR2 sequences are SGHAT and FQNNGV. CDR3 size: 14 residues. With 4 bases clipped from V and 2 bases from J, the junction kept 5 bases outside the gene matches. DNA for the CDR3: TGTGCCAGCAGCTACGGGGACTACGCCTACGAGCAGTACTTC. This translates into CASSYGDYAYEQYF.

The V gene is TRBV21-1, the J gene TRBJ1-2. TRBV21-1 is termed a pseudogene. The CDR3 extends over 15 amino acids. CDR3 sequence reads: CASSKGGDSGYGYTF. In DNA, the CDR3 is TGTGCCAGCAGCAAAGGGGGGGATTCGGGGTATGGCTACACCTTC.

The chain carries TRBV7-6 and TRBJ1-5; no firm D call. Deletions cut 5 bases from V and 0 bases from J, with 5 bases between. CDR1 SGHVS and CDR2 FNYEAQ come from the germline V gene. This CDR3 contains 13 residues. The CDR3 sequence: CASSPHSNQPQHF. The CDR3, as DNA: TGTGCCAGCAGCCCACATAGCAATCAGCCCCAGCATTTT.

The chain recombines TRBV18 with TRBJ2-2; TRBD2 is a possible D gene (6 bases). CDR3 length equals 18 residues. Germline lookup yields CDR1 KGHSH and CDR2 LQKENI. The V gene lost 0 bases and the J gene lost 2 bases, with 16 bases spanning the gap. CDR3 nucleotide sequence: TGTGCCAGCTCACCACCGCGGGGCTTCGCTGTAAACACCGGGGAGCTGTTTTTT. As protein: CASSPPRGFAVNTGELFF.

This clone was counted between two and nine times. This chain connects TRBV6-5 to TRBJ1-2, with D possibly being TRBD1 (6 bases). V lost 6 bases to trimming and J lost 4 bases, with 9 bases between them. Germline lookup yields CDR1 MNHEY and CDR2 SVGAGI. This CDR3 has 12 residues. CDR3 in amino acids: CASREQGYGYTF. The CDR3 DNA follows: TGTGCCAGCAGAGAACAGGGCTATGGCTACACCTTC.

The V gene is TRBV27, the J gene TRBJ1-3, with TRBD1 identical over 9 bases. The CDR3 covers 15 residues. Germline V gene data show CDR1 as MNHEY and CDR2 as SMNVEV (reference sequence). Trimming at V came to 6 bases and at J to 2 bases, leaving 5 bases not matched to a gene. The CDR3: CASRETGGPGNTIYF. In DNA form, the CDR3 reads TGTGCCAGCAGAGAAACAGGGGGCCCTGGAAACACCATATATTTT.

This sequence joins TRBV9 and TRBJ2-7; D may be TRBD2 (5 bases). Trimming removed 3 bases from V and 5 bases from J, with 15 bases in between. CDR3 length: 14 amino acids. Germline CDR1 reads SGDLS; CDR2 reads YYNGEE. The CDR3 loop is CASSAGKAFHEQYF. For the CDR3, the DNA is TGTGCCAGCAGCGCGGGGAAGGCCTTCCACGAGCAGTACTTC.